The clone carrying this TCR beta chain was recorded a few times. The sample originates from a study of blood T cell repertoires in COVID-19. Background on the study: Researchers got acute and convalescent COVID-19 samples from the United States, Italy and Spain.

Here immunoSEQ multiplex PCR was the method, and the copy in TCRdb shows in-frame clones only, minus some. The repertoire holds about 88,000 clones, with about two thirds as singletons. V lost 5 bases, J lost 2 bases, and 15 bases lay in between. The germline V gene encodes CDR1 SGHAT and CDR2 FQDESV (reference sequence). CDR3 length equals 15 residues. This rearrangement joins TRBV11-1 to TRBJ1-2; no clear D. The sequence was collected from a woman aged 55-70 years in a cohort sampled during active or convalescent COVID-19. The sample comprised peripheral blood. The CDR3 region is CASSIGHELNYGYTF. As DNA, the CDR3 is TGTGCCAGCAGCATCGGTCATGAACTAAACTATGGCTACACCTTC.